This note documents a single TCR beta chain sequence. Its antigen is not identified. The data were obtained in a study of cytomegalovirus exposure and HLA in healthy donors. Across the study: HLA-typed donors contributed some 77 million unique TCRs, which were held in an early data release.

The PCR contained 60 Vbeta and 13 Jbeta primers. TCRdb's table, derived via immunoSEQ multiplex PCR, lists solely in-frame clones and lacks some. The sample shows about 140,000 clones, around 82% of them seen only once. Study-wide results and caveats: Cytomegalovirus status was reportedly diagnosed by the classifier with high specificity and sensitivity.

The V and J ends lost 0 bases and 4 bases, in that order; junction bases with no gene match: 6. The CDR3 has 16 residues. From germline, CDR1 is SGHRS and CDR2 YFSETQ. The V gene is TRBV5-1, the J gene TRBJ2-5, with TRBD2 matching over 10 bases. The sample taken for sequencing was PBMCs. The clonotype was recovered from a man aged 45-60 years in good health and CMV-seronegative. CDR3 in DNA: TGCGCCAGCAGCTTGGAACTAGCGGGGAAAAGAGAGACCCAGTACTTC. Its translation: CASSLELAGKRETQYF.